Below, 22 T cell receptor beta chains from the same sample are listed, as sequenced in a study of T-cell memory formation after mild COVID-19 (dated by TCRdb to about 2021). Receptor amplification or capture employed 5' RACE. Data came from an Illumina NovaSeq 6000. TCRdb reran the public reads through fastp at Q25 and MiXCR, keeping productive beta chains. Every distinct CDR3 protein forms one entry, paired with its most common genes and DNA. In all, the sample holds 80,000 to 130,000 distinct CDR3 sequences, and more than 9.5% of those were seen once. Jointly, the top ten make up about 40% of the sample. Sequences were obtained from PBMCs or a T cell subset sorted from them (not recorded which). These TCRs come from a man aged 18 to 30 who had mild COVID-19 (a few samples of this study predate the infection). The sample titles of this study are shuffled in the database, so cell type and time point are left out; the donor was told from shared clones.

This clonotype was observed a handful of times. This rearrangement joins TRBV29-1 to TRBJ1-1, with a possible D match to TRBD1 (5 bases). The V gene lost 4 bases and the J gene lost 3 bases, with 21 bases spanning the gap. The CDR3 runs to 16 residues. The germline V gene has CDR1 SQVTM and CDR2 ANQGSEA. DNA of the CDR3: TGCAGCGTTGCAGGGTCGGCCGCCTCTTCGGACACTGAAGCTTTCTTT. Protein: CSVAGSAASSDTEAFF.

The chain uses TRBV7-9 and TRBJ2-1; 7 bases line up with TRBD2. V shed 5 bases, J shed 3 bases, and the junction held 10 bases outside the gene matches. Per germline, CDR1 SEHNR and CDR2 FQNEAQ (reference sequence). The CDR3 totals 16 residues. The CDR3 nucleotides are TGTGCCAGCAGCATGCTGGGGGGGGAGTTCTACAATGAGCAGTTCTTC. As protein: CASSMLGGEFYNEQFF.

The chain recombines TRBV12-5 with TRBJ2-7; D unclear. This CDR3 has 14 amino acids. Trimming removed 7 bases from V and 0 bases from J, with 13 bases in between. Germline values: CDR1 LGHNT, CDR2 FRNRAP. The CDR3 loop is CASAMSQLSYEQYF. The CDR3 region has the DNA TGTGCTAGTGCCATGTCCCAACTCTCCTACGAGCAGTACTTC.

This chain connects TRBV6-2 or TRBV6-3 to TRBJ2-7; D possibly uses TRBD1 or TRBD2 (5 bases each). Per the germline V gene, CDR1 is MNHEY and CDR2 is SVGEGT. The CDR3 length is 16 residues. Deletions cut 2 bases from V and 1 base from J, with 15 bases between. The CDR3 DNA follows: TGTGCCAGCAGTTACGCGGTCTGGGGACGGTCCTACGAGCAGTACGTC. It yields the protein CASSYAVWGRSYEQYV.

The CDR3 region has the DNA TGTGCCAGCAGCTTGGGGACAGGCGGGTTAGAGACCCAGTACTTC. Its protein product is CASSLGTGGLETQYF. This chain joins TRBV7-9 and TRBJ2-5; 8 nucleotides align to TRBD1. From germline, CDR1 is SEHNR and CDR2 FQNEAQ (reference sequence). The junction had 7 bases not matched to a gene; V was cut back by 3 bases and J by 4 bases. This CDR3 has 15 residues.

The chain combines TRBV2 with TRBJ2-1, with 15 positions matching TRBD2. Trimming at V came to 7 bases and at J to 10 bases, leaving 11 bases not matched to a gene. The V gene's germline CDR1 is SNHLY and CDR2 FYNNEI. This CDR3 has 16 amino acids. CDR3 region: CASTSGLAGGPSEQFF. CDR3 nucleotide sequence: TGTGCCAGCACCTCGGGACTAGCGGGGGGCCCTTCAGAGCAGTTCTTC.

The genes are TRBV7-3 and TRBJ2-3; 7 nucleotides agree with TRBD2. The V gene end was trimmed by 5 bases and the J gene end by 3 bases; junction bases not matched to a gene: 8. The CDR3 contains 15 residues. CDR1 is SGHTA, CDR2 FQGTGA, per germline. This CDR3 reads CASSNGGSRTDTQYF. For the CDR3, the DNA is TGTGCCAGCAGCAACGGGGGGAGTCGGACAGATACGCAGTATTTT.

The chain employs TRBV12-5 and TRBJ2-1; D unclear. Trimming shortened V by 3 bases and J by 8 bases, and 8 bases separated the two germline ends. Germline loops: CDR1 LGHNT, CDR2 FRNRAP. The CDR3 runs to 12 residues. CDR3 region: CASGFLGDEQFF. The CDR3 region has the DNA TGTGCTAGTGGTTTCCTTGGGGATGAGCAGTTCTTC.

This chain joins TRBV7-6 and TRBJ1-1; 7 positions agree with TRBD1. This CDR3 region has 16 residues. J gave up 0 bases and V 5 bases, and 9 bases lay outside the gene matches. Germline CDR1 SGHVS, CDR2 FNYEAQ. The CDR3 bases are TGTGCCAGCAGCCGAACCGGGACAGTCATGAACACTGAAGCTTTCTTT. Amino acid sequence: CASSRTGTVMNTEAFF.

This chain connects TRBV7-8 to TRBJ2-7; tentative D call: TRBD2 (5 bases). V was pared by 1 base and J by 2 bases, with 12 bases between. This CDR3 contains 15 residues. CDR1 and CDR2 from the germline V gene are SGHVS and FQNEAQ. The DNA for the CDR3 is TGTGCCAGCAGCTTAGGGAACACACTAGCCTACGAGCAGTACGTC. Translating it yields CASSLGNTLAYEQYV.

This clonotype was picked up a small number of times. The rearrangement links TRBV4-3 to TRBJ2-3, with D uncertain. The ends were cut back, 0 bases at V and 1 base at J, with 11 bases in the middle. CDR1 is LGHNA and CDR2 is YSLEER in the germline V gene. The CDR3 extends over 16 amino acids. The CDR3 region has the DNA TGCGCCAGCAGCCAAGATTTGGACGGACGCACAGATACGCAGTATTTT. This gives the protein CASSQDLDGRTDTQYF.

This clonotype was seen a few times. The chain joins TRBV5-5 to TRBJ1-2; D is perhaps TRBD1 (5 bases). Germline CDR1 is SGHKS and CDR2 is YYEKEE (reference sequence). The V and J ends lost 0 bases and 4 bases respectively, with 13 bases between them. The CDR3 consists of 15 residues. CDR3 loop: CASSLGQGGGYGYTF. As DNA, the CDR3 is TGTGCCAGCAGCTTGGGGCAGGGCGGTGGCTATGGCTACACCTTC. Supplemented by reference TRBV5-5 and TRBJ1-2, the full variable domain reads DAGVTQSPTHLIKTRGQQVTLRCSPISGHKSVSWYQQVLGQGPQFIFQYYEKEERGRGNFPDRFSARQFPNYSSELNVNALLLGDSALYLCASSLGQGGGYGYTFGSGTRLTVV.

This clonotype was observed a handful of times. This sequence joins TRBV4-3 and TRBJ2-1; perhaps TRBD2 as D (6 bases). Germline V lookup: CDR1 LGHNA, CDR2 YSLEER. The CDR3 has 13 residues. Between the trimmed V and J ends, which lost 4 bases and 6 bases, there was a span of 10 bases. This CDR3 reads CASSPWGGNEQFF. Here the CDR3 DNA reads TGCGCCAGCAGCCCCTGGGGAGGCAATGAGCAGTTCTTC.

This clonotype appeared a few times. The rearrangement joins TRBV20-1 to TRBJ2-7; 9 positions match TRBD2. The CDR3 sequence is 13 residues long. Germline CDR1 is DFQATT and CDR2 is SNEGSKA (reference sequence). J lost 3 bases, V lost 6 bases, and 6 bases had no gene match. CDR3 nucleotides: TGCAGTGCACGGGGACTAGCAGTCTACGAGCAGTACTTC. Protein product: CSARGLAVYEQYF.

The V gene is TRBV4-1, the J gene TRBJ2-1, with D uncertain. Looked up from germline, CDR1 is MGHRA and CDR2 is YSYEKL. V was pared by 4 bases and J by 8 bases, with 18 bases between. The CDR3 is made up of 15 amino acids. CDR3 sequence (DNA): TGCGCCAGCAGCCCTCGCGGTGGATCCACGGATGAGCAGTTCTTC. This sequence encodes CASSPRGGSTDEQFF.

The DNA of the CDR3 is TGTGCCAGCAGTTCCTCCTTAGCGGGGGGACAGCAGTACGTC. It translates to CASSSSLAGGQQYV. This chain joins TRBV28 and TRBJ2-7, with TRBD2 matching over 10 bases. Looked up from germline, CDR1 is MDHEN and CDR2 is SYDVKM. The V gene end was trimmed by 4 bases and the J gene end by 8 bases; junction bases not matched to a gene: 8. The CDR3 is made up of 14 amino acids.

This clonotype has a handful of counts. The DNA of the CDR3 is TGCGCCAGCAGCCAAGGTTTGGGGACTGACGCCTACGAGCAGTACTTC. Amino acid sequence: CASSQGLGTDAYEQYF. The rearrangement links TRBV4-3 to TRBJ2-7; D is possibly TRBD2 (6 bases). CDR1 is LGHNA, CDR2 YSLEER, per germline. The CDR3 totals 16 residues. V was clipped by 1 base and J by 2 bases, with 15 bases between them.

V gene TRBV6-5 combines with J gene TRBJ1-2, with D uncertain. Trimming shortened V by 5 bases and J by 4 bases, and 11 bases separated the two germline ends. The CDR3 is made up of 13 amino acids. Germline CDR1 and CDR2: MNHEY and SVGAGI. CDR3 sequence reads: CASSGWGGYGYTF. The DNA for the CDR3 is TGTGCCAGCAGTGGCTGGGGTGGCTATGGCTACACCTTC.

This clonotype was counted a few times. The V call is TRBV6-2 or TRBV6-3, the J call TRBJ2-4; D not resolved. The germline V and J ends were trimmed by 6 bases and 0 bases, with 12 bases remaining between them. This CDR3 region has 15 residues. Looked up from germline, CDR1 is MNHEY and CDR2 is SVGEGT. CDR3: CASSLQLLAKNIQYF. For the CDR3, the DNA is TGTGCCAGCAGCCTACAGTTACTAGCCAAAAACATTCAGTACTTC.

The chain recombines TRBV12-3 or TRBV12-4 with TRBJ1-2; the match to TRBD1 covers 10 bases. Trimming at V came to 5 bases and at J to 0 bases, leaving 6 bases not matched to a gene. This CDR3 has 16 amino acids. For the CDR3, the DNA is TGTGCCAGCAGTACAATCGGGACAGGGGCTAACTATGGCTACACCTTC. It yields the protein CASSTIGTGANYGYTF.

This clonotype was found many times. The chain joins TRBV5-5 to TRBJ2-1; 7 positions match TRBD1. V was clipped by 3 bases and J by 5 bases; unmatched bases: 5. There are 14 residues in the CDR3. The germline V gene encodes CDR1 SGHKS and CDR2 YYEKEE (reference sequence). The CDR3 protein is CASSWFTGDNEQFF. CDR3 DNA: TGTGCCAGCAGCTGGTTTACAGGGGACAATGAGCAGTTCTTC.

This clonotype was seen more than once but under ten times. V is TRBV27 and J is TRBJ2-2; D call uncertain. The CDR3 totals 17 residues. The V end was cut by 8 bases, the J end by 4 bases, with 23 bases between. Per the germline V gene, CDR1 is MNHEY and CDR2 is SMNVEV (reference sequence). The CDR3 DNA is TGTGCCAGCGGCCCCGTTGGCCAAATAGGATTCACCGGGGAGCTGTTTTTT. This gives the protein CASGPVGQIGFTGELFF.